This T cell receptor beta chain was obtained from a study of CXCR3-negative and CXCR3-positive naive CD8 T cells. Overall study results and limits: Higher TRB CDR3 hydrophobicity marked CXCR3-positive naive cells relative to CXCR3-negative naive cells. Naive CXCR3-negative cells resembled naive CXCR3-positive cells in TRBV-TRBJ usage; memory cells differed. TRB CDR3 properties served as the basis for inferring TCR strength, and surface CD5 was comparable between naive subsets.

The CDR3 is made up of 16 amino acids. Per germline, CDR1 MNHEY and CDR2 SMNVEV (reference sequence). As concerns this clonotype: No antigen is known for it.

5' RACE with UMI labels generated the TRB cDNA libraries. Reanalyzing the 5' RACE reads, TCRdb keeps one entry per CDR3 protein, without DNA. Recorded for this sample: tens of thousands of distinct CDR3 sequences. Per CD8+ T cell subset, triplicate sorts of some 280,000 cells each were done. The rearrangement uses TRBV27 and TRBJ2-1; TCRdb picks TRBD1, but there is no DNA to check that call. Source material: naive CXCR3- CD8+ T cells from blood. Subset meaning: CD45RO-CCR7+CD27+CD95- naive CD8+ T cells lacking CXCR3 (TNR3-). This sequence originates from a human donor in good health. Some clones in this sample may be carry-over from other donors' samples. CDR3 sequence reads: CASTPPSADPYNEQFF.